This TCR beta chain was obtained from a study of T cell responses to AZD1222 COVID-19 vaccine. Study-level results: Clonal diversity was possibly underestimated, and white British individuals and females predominated among donors.

Germline V CDR1 and CDR2: ENHRY, SYGVKD. The V and J ends lost 2 bases and 4 bases, in that order; junction bases with no gene match: 12. The CDR3 length is 18 residues. The protocol was immunoSEQ multiplex PCR, while the TCRdb copy is restricted to in-frame clones and leaves out a portion. Here the sample spans under 150,000 clones, 65% to 90% being singletons. This clone was counted a single time. Its antigen is unidentified. The clonotype originates from an adult who received the MenACWY meningococcal vaccine as a control. Sequences were derived from peripheral blood, sampled 28 days after the second dose of the MenACWY control vaccine. The chain uses TRBV10-3 and TRBJ2-3, with 10 bases aligning to TRBD2. The CDR3 DNA sequence: TGTGCCATCAGTGAGCAGGGGAATAGCGGGAGGACCGCAGATACGCAGTATTTT. This sequence encodes CAISEQGNSGRTADTQYF.